The rows below give T cell receptor beta chains drawn from one sample of a study of T cell responses to AZD1222 COVID-19 vaccine. Produced via immunoSEQ multiplex PCR; TCRdb's table is partial and in-frame only. The sample has about 140,000 clones; 90% are singletons. This material consisted of peripheral blood, taken 28 days after the second AZD1222 dose. The origin of the receptors is an adult who received the AZD1222 COVID-19 vaccine. The CDR3 runs from the conserved cysteine through the conserved F or W. The order of the fields is CDR3 DNA, CDR3 protein, V gene, J gene, D gene, clone size. The D gene is left open where the match is weak. Clone size appears in some rows only: once, few, many, or a class for an expanded clone.

CDR3 DNA: TGCAGCGTTGTCCGCCAGGGGGGTGAAGCTTTCTTT
CDR3 protein: CSVVRQGGEAFF
V gene: TRBV29-1
J gene: TRBJ1-1
D gene: TRBD1
clone size: -

CDR3 DNA: TGTGCCAGCAGTTACGGAACACCGGATAATTCACCCCTCCACTTT
CDR3 protein: CASSYGTPDNSPLHF
V gene: TRBV6-5
J gene: TRBJ1-6
D gene: -
clone size: -

CDR3 DNA: TGTGCCAGCACAGGGGCCAGCTCCTACAATGAGCAGTTCTTC
CDR3 protein: CASTGASSYNEQFF
V gene: TRBV28
J gene: TRBJ2-1
D gene: -
clone size: -

CDR3 DNA: TGTGCCAGCTCCGACAACGGGGGCAATCAGCCCCAGCATTTT
CDR3 protein: CASSDNGGNQPQHF
V gene: TRBV18
J gene: TRBJ1-5
D gene: -
clone size: -

CDR3 DNA: TGTGCCAGCAGCCAAAGGGGACAGGGTATTCGTGAGCAGTTCTTC
CDR3 protein: CASSQRGQGIREQFF
V gene: TRBV14
J gene: TRBJ2-1
D gene: TRBD1
clone size: -

CDR3 DNA: TGTGCCAGCAGCTGGGTCGCAACTAATGAAAAACTGTTTTTT
CDR3 protein: CASSWVATNEKLFF
V gene: TRBV28
J gene: TRBJ1-4
D gene: -
clone size: once

CDR3 DNA: TGTGCCAGCAGCCACGGGACAGGGGCAAGGGGCTACACCTTC
CDR3 protein: CASSHGTGARGYTF
V gene: TRBV14
J gene: TRBJ1-2
D gene: TRBD1
clone size: -

CDR3 DNA: TGCGCCAGCAGCTTGGCCTTCTGGGACACAGATGGTTCTGGAAACACCATATATTTT
CDR3 protein: CASSLAFWDTDGSGNTIYF
V gene: TRBV5-1
J gene: TRBJ1-3
D gene: -
clone size: -

CDR3 DNA: TGCGCCAGCAGCCAAGAGTCCGGGACAGGGCCCTACGAGCAGTACTTC
CDR3 protein: CASSQESGTGPYEQYF
V gene: TRBV4-1
J gene: TRBJ2-7
D gene: TRBD1
clone size: -

CDR3 DNA: TGCGCCAGCAGCTTGGCCGGAAGGGAGCCCCAGCATTTT
CDR3 protein: CASSLAGREPQHF
V gene: TRBV5-1
J gene: TRBJ1-5
D gene: -
clone size: -

CDR3 DNA: TGTGCCAGCAGCCAAGGAGCTTTCAATCAGCCCCAGCATTTT
CDR3 protein: CASSQGAFNQPQHF
V gene: TRBV3-1/TRBV3-2
J gene: TRBJ1-5
D gene: -
clone size: -

CDR3 DNA: TGTGCCAGCAGGCGCAGGGGGCTCGGGGCCAACGTCCTGACTTTC
CDR3 protein: CASRRRGLGANVLTF
V gene: TRBV28
J gene: TRBJ2-6
D gene: TRBD1
clone size: -

CDR3 DNA: TGTGCCAGCAGCAACGGGGGGGGCAGGCTAGGGTCACCCCTCCACTTT
CDR3 protein: CASSNGGGRLGSPLHF
V gene: TRBV7-2
J gene: TRBJ1-6
D gene: -
clone size: -

CDR3 DNA: TGTGCCTGGAAAGTCTTAGGAAATACCGGGGAGCTGTTTTTT
CDR3 protein: CAWKVLGNTGELFF
V gene: TRBV30
J gene: TRBJ2-2
D gene: -
clone size: -

CDR3 DNA: TGTGCCAGCAGTTACTCGGGACAGGGGGATCAGCCCCAGCATTTT
CDR3 protein: CASSYSGQGDQPQHF
V gene: TRBV6-5
J gene: TRBJ1-5
D gene: TRBD1
clone size: -

CDR3 DNA: TGTGCCAGCAGCGAACTTCATGCCGGGCGCAATGAGCAGTTCTTC
CDR3 protein: CASSELHAGRNEQFF
V gene: TRBV9
J gene: TRBJ2-1
D gene: -
clone size: -

CDR3 DNA: TGCGCCAACATGTCGGCGGACAGGGGGCACAATGAGCAGTTCTTC
CDR3 protein: CANMSADRGHNEQFF
V gene: TRBV10-1
J gene: TRBJ2-1
D gene: TRBD1
clone size: -

CDR3 DNA: TGCGCCAGCAGCTCTGGGACAGCAACTAATGAAAAACTGTTTTTT
CDR3 protein: CASSSGTATNEKLFF
V gene: TRBV5-1
J gene: TRBJ1-4
D gene: TRBD1
clone size: -

CDR3 DNA: TGTGCCAGCTCACCTGCGACAGATTCACCCCTCCACTTT
CDR3 protein: CASSPATDSPLHF
V gene: TRBV18
J gene: TRBJ1-6
D gene: -
clone size: -

CDR3 DNA: TGCGCCAGCAGCCTAGCGGGGGGGCCCAGGGAGACCCAGTACTTC
CDR3 protein: CASSLAGGPRETQYF
V gene: TRBV5-1
J gene: TRBJ2-5
D gene: TRBD2
clone size: -

CDR3 DNA: TGTGCCAGCAGCGGAGCCAGGGAGCTGTTTTTT
CDR3 protein: CASSGARELFF
V gene: TRBV11-2
J gene: TRBJ2-2
D gene: -
clone size: -

CDR3 DNA: TGTGCCAGCAGCACCGGGACAGGTTTGAATTCACCCCTCCACTTT
CDR3 protein: CASSTGTGLNSPLHF
V gene: TRBV27
J gene: TRBJ1-6
D gene: TRBD1
clone size: -

CDR3 DNA: TGTGCCAGCAGCGGACAGGGTGAAGCTTTCTTT
CDR3 protein: CASSGQGEAFF
V gene: TRBV12-3/TRBV12-4
J gene: TRBJ1-1
D gene: TRBD1
clone size: -

CDR3 DNA: TGTGCCACCAACCCAGGGCGGACGGGCTCACCCCTCCACTTT
CDR3 protein: CATNPGRTGSPLHF
V gene: TRBV10-3
J gene: TRBJ1-6
D gene: -
clone size: -

CDR3 DNA: TGTGCCAGTAGGGCGGGAGGGCGGACAGATACGCAGTATTTT
CDR3 protein: CASRAGGRTDTQYF
V gene: TRBV19
J gene: TRBJ2-3
D gene: TRBD2
clone size: -

CDR3 DNA: TGTGCCAGCAATCGACAGGGGTGGGATACGCAGTATTTT
CDR3 protein: CASNRQGWDTQYF
V gene: TRBV6-5
J gene: TRBJ2-3
D gene: TRBD1
clone size: -

CDR3 DNA: TGTGCCAGCAGGGAGGTGATCAATCAGCCCCAGCATTTT
CDR3 protein: CASREVINQPQHF
V gene: TRBV6-5
J gene: TRBJ1-5
D gene: -
clone size: -

CDR3 DNA: TGTGCCAGCAGTTACGAAGGGGCTGGGGCCAACGTCCTGACTTTC
CDR3 protein: CASSYEGAGANVLTF
V gene: TRBV6-5
J gene: TRBJ2-6
D gene: -
clone size: -

CDR3 DNA: TGTGCCAGCAGCAAATTTGGACTAGCGGAAACTAGCGAGCAGTACTTC
CDR3 protein: CASSKFGLAETSEQYF
V gene: TRBV5-8
J gene: TRBJ2-7
D gene: TRBD2
clone size: once

CDR3 DNA: TGTGCCAGCAGCTCGATACGCAATACAGAATCGGTCTCCTACGAGCAGTACTTC
CDR3 protein: CASSSIRNTESVSYEQYF
V gene: TRBV7-9
J gene: TRBJ2-7
D gene: -
clone size: once

CDR3 DNA: TGTGCCAGCAGCCAGAGACAGGGGGCTGGAGATACGCAGTATTTT
CDR3 protein: CASSQRQGAGDTQYF
V gene: TRBV3-1/TRBV3-2
J gene: TRBJ2-3
D gene: TRBD1
clone size: -

CDR3 DNA: TGTGCCAGCAGCCCCCGAGGGGGTTCCTCTGGAAACACCATATATTTT
CDR3 protein: CASSPRGGSSGNTIYF
V gene: TRBV11-2
J gene: TRBJ1-3
D gene: -
clone size: -

CDR3 DNA: TGTGCCAGTAGTAGGTCAGGGGGGTATCAGCCCCAGCATTTT
CDR3 protein: CASSRSGGYQPQHF
V gene: TRBV19
J gene: TRBJ1-5
D gene: TRBD1
clone size: -

CDR3 DNA: TGTGCCAGCAGCGTAGATCAGGGGTTGTTCTACGAGCAGTACTTC
CDR3 protein: CASSVDQGLFYEQYF
V gene: TRBV9
J gene: TRBJ2-7
D gene: -
clone size: -

CDR3 DNA: TGTGCCAGCAGCAAAGGGGGCCTAGCTAATGAAAAACTGTTTTTT
CDR3 protein: CASSKGGLANEKLFF
V gene: TRBV25-1
J gene: TRBJ1-4
D gene: TRBD1
clone size: -

CDR3 DNA: TGTGCCAGCTCACCACGGGCAGGGGGCTACGACGAGCAGTACTTC
CDR3 protein: CASSPRAGGYDEQYF
V gene: TRBV18
J gene: TRBJ2-7
D gene: TRBD1
clone size: -

CDR3 DNA: TGCGCCAGCAGCTTGGGTCAGGGTGATTTCGCCCTCCACTTT
CDR3 protein: CASSLGQGDFALHF
V gene: TRBV5-1
J gene: TRBJ1-6
D gene: -
clone size: few

CDR3 DNA: TGTGCCATCAGCTTACTAGCGGGGGGGTTCTATGAGCAGTTCTTC
CDR3 protein: CAISLLAGGFYEQFF
V gene: TRBV10-3
J gene: TRBJ2-1
D gene: TRBD2
clone size: -

CDR3 DNA: TGTGCCAGCAGTTTGGTGTTAACTGAAGCTTTCTTT
CDR3 protein: CASSLVLTEAFF
V gene: TRBV28
J gene: TRBJ1-1
D gene: -
clone size: -

CDR3 DNA: TGTGCCAGCAGCTTACTAGGCAGGGGTTACAATGAGCAGTTCTTC
CDR3 protein: CASSLLGRGYNEQFF
V gene: TRBV7-9
J gene: TRBJ2-1
D gene: -
clone size: few

CDR3 DNA: TGTGCCATCAGTCCAGGACCCCGGGAGACCCAGTACTTC
CDR3 protein: CAISPGPRETQYF
V gene: TRBV10-3
J gene: TRBJ2-5
D gene: -
clone size: once

CDR3 DNA: TGTGCCAGCAGCAACCGCCCCCGAGCAGGCCCTCGATCACCCCTCCACTTT
CDR3 protein: CASSNRPRAGPRSPLHF
V gene: TRBV21-1
J gene: TRBJ1-6
D gene: -
clone size: -

CDR3 DNA: TGTGCCAGCAGTTTAGGGGACAGGTTAACTGAAGCTTTCTTT
CDR3 protein: CASSLGDRLTEAFF
V gene: TRBV28
J gene: TRBJ1-1
D gene: TRBD1
clone size: -

CDR3 DNA: TGTGCCAGCAGTTACTCGAATTACAGACTAGCGTCGTTCCGGGAGACCCAGTACTTC
CDR3 protein: CASSYSNYRLASFRETQYF
V gene: TRBV6-2/TRBV6-3
J gene: TRBJ2-5
D gene: TRBD2
clone size: -

CDR3 DNA: TGTGCCAGCAGACAACGAGGTGGGGGAGTGGCCTACAATGAGCAGTTCTTC
CDR3 protein: CASRQRGGGVAYNEQFF
V gene: TRBV11-2
J gene: TRBJ2-1
D gene: -
clone size: -

CDR3 DNA: TGTGCCAGCAGCTTAGTCCCCCAGGAGCCCCAGCATTTT
CDR3 protein: CASSLVPQEPQHF
V gene: TRBV7-2
J gene: TRBJ1-5
D gene: -
clone size: -

CDR3 DNA: TGTGCCATCAGAGGAGGGACAAGCCAAGAGACCCAGTACTTC
CDR3 protein: CAIRGGTSQETQYF
V gene: TRBV10-3
J gene: TRBJ2-5
D gene: -
clone size: -

CDR3 DNA: TGCAGTGCTAGGGCAGGGTATGGCTACACCTTC
CDR3 protein: CSARAGYGYTF
V gene: TRBV20-1
J gene: TRBJ1-2
D gene: -
clone size: -

CDR3 DNA: TGTGCCAGCTCACCAATGGGACGGACAGGGGGCGTCGGCACTGAAGCTTTCTTT
CDR3 protein: CASSPMGRTGGVGTEAFF
V gene: TRBV18
J gene: TRBJ1-1
D gene: TRBD1
clone size: -

CDR3 DNA: TGCGCCAGCAGCTTGGCGGGGGGCACGATCTATGGCTACACCTTC
CDR3 protein: CASSLAGGTIYGYTF
V gene: TRBV5-1
J gene: TRBJ1-2
D gene: -
clone size: -